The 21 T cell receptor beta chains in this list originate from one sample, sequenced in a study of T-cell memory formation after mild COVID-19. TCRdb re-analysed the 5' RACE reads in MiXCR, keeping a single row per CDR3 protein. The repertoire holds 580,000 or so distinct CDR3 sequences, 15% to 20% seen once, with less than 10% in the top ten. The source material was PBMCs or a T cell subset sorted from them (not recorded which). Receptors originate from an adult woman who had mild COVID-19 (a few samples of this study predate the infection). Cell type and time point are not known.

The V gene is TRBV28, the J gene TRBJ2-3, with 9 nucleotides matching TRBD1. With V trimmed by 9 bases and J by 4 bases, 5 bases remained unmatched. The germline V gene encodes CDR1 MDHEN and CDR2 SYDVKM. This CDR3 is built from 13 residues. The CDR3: CASGQGPSDTQYF. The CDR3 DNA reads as TGTGCCAGTGGACAGGGGCCGTCAGATACGCAGTATTTT.

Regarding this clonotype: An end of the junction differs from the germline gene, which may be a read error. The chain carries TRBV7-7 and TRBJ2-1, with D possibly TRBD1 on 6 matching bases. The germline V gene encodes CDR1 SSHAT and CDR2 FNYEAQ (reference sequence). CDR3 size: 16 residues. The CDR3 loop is CASSLGQGMPYNEQFF. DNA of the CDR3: TGTGCTAGCAGCTTAGGGCAGGGGATGCCCTACAATGAGCAGTTCTTC.

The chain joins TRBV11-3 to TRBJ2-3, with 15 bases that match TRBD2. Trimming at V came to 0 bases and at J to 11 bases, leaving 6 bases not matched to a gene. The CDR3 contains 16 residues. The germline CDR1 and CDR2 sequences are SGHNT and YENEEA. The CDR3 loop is CASSLDRGLAGGGQYF. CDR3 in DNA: TGTGCCAGCAGCTTAGATCGGGGACTAGCGGGAGGAGGGCAGTATTTT.

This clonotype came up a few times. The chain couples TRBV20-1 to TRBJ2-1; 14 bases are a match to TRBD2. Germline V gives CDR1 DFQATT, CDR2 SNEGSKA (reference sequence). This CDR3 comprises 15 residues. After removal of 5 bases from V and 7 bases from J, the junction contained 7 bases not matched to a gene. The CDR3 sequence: CSAGTSGRRRNEQFF. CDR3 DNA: TGCAGTGCTGGGACTAGCGGGAGACGTCGGAATGAGCAGTTCTTC.

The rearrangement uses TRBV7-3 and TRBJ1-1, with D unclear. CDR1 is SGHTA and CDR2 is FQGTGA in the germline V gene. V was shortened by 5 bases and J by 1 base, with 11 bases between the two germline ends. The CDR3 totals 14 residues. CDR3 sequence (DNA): TGTGCCAGCAGCGTCGGATCAGGGAACACTGAAGCTTTCTTT. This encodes CASSVGSGNTEAFF.

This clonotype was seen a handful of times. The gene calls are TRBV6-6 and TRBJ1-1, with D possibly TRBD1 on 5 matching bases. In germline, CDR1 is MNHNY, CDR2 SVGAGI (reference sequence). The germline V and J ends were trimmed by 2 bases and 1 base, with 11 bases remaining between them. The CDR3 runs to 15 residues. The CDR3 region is CASSYADSPNTEAFF. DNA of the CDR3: TGTGCCAGCAGTTACGCCGACAGCCCGAACACTGAAGCTTTCTTT.

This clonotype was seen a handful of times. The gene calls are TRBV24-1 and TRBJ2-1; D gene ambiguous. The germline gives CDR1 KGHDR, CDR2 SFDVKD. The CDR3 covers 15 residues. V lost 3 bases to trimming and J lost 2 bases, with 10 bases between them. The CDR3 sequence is CATSDQWATYNEQFF. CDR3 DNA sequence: TGTGCCACCAGTGATCAGTGGGCCACCTACAATGAGCAGTTCTTC.

As DNA, the CDR3 is TGCAGTGCTTCGGCACAGCTTTCCTCTGGGGCCAACGTCCTGACTTTC. Translation: CSASAQLSSGANVLTF. V and J are TRBV20-1 and TRBJ2-6, with D unclear. There are 16 residues in the CDR3. Trimming removed 5 bases from V and 0 bases from J, with 14 bases in between. Germline V gene lookup returns CDR1 DFQATT and CDR2 SNEGSKA (reference sequence).

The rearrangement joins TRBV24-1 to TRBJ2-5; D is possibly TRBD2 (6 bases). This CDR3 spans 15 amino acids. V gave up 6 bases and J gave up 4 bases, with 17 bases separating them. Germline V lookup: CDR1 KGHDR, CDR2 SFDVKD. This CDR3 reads CATSSTGTWGETQYF. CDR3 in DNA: TGTGCCACCAGTAGTACCGGGACTTGGGGAGAGACCCAGTACTTC.

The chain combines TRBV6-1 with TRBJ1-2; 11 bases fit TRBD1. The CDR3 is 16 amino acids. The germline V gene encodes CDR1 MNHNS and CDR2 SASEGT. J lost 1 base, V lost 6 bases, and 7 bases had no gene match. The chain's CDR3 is CASRGTGGKDNYGYTF. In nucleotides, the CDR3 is TGTGCCAGCAGAGGGACAGGGGGTAAGGATAACTATGGCTACACCTTC.

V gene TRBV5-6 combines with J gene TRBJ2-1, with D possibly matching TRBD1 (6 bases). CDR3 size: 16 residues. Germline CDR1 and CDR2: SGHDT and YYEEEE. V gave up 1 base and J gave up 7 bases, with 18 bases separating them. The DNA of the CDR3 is TGTGCCAGCAGCTTGTGGGGCCAATCGAGGGGGAATGAGCAGTTCTTC. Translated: CASSLWGQSRGNEQFF.

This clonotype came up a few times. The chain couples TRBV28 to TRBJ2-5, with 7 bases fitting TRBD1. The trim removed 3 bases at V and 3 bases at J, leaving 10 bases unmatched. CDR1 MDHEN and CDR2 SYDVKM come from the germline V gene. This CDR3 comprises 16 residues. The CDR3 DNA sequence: TGTGCCAGCAGTTTGGACTTCGGGACAGCGAAAGAGACCCAGTACTTC. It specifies CASSLDFGTAKETQYF.

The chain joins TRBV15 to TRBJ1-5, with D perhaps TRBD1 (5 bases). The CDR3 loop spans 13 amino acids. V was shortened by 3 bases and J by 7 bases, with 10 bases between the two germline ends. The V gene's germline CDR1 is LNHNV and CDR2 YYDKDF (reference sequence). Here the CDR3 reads CATSRGWGQPQHF. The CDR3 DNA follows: TGTGCCACCAGCAGGGGATGGGGGCAGCCCCAGCATTTT.

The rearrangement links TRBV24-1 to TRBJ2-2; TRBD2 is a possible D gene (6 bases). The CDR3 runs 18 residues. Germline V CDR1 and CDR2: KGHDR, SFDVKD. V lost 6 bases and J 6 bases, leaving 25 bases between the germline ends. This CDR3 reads CATSPTPGFDPSAGELFF. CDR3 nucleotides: TGTGCCACCAGTCCAACCCCCGGTTTTGACCCTAGCGCCGGGGAGCTGTTTTTT.

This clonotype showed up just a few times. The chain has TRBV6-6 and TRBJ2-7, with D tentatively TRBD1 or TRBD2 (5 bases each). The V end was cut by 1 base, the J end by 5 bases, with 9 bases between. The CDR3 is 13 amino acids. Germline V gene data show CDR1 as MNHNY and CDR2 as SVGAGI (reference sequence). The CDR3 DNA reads TGTGCCAGCAGTTACTTGGGGGAGCACGAGCAGTACTTC. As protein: CASSYLGEHEQYF.

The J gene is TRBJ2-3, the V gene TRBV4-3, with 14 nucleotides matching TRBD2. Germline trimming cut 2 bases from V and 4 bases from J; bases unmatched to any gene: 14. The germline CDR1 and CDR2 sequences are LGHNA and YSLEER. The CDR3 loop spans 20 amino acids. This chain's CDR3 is CASSQLIRLAGGPDADTQYF. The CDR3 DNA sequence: TGCGCCAGCAGCCAATTAATAAGACTAGCGGGAGGGCCTGACGCAGATACGCAGTATTTT.

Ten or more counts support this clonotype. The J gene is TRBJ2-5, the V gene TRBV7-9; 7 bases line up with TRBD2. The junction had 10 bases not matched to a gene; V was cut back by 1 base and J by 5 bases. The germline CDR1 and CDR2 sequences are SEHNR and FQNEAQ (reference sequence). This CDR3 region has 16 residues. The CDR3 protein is CASSLEFSGGVETQYF. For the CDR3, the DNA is TGTGCCAGCAGCTTAGAGTTCTCGGGAGGCGTGGAGACCCAGTACTTC.

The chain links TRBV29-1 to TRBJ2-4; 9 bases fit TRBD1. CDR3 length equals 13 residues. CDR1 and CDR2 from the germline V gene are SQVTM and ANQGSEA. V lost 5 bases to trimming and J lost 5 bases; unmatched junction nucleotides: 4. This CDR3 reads CSVTGQGQNIQYF. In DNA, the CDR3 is TGCAGCGTTACCGGACAGGGGCAAAACATTCAGTACTTC.

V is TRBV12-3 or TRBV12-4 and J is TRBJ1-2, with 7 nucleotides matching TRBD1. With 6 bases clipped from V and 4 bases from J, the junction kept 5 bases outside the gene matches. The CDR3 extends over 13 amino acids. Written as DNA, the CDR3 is TGTGCCAGCAGCAAAGGGACAGCCTATGGCTACACCTTC. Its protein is CASSKGTAYGYTF.

This CDR3 reads CASSVDKGTSGGSTDTQYF. The DNA for the CDR3 is TGTGCCAGCAGCGTAGACAAAGGGACTAGCGGGGGCTCCACAGATACGCAGTATTTT. The gene calls are TRBV9 and TRBJ2-3; TRBD2 aligns across 14 bases. Germline V gives CDR1 SGDLS, CDR2 YYNGEE. V lost 0 bases to trimming and J lost 2 bases; unmatched junction nucleotides: 8. The CDR3 sequence is 19 residues long. Variable domain in full (rest from reference TRBV9 and TRBJ2-3): DSGVTQTPKHLITATGQRVTLRCSPRSGDLSVYWYQQSLDQGLQFLIQYYNGEERAKGNILERFSAQQFPDLHSELNLSSLELGDSALYFCASSVDKGTSGGSTDTQYFGPGTRLTVL.

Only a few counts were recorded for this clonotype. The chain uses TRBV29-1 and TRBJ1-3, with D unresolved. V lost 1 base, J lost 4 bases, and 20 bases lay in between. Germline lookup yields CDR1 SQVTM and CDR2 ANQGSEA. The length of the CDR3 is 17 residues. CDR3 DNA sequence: TGCAGCGTTGAAGGCGGGTACGGAGACCTGGACGGAAACACCATATATTTT. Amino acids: CSVEGGYGDLDGNTIYF.